The rows below give T cell receptor beta chains drawn from one sample of a study of blood T cell repertoires in COVID-19. Sequencing used immunoSEQ multiplex PCR; TCRdb keeps in-frame clones, though not all of them. The sample has some 180,000 clones, around nine tenths seen once. Sequencing used peripheral blood. The receptors derive from a man aged 40-49 years with active or convalescent COVID-19. Each CDR3 is given with its conserved first and last residue. Fields, in order: V gene, D gene, clone size, CDR3 length, J gene, CDR3 DNA, CDR3 protein. The D gene is left open where the match is weak. Where a row states a size, it is once, few, many or the class of an expanded clone; other rows omit it.

TRBV7-2	-	-	17	TRBJ1-5	TGTGCCAGCAGCCAAGTTGTTGGGGGCGCCGTATGGCAGCCCCAGCATTTT	CASSQVVGGAVWQPQHF
TRBV27	TRBD2	-	17	TRBJ2-7	TGTGCCAGCAGTTTCATTCGAGGGACTAGCGGGATATACGAGCAGTACTTC	CASSFIRGTSGIYEQYF
TRBV7-9	-	-	16	TRBJ2-1	TGTGCCAGCAGCCTAAGCGGGCGCAGCTCCTACAATGAGCAGTTCTTC	CASSLSGRSSYNEQFF
TRBV27	TRBD1	-	14	TRBJ2-5	TGTGCCAGCAGGAACCCAGGGGGCGAAGAGACCCAGTACTTC	CASRNPGGEETQYF
TRBV11-3	-	-	15	TRBJ1-1	TGTGCCAGCAGCCTTCCCTTGGGCAGTAGCGAAGAAGCTTTCTTT	CASSLPLGSSEEAFF
TRBV27	-	-	13	TRBJ1-1	TGTGCCAGCAGTTTATACCAGGGGTCTGAAGCTTTCTTT	CASSLYQGSEAFF
TRBV24-1	-	-	13	TRBJ1-1	TGTGCCACCAGTGCAAAAGGGGGTACTGAAGCTTTCTTT	CATSAKGGTEAFF
TRBV14	-	once	15	TRBJ1-2	TGTGCCAGCAGCCAAGATAATCGGGCAGGGCACGGCTACACCTTC	CASSQDNRAGHGYTF
TRBV5-1	-	-	14	TRBJ1-1	TGCGCCAGCAGCTTGGGCGGATCCCAGTACGCGGCTTTCTTT	CASSLGGSQYAAFF
TRBV19	TRBD2	-	17	TRBJ2-1	TGTGCCAGTAGTATCGGGACTAGCGGGAGATTCTACAATGAGCAGTTCTTC	CASSIGTSGRFYNEQFF
TRBV5-5	TRBD1	-	16	TRBJ1-1	TGTGCCAGCAGCTTCGTTGGGACAGGGTTTGGAACTGAAGCTTTCTTT	CASSFVGTGFGTEAFF
TRBV19	-	-	17	TRBJ1-6	TGTGCCAGTAGTCCAACGACAGGTTTAATGCCTCATTCACCCCTCCACTTT	CASSPTTGLMPHSPLHF
TRBV5-1	-	-	15	TRBJ1-4	TGCGCCAGCAGCTTGGGACAGACATCTAATGAAAAACTGTTTTTT	CASSLGQTSNEKLFF
TRBV19	TRBD1	-	13	TRBJ2-5	TGTGCCAGTAGTGGACAGGGGTACGAGACCCAGTACTTC	CASSGQGYETQYF
TRBV21-1	-	-	16	TRBJ1-4	TGTGCCAGCAGCAAAGGGGGCAGGGGGCGGGATGAAAAACTGTTTTTT	CASSKGGRGRDEKLFF
TRBV14	TRBD1	many	16	TRBJ1-2	TGTGCCAGCAGCCGAACCGGGACAGGGGACGTTTATGGCTACACCTTC	CASSRTGTGDVYGYTF
TRBV3-1/TRBV3-2	TRBD2	-	17	TRBJ2-5	TGTGCCAGCAGCTACGGGACGACTAGCGGGGGACAAGAGACCCAGTACTTC	CASSYGTTSGGQETQYF
TRBV18	TRBD1	-	16	TRBJ2-2	TGTGCCAGCTCGTGGACAGGGCCTACGAACACCGGGGAGCTGTTTTTT	CASSWTGPTNTGELFF
TRBV27	TRBD1	-	15	TRBJ1-4	TGTGCCAGCCGACCGAGACAGGGGTCTAATGAAAAACTGTTTTTT	CASRPRQGSNEKLFF
TRBV19	TRBD1	-	16	TRBJ1-3	TGTGCCAGTAGTATAGTAACAGGGGGGCACGGAAACACCATATATTTT	CASSIVTGGHGNTIYF
TRBV19	TRBD1	-	14	TRBJ1-1	TGTGCCAGTAGTTCCAGACAGGGTCCCACTGAAGCTTTCTTT	CASSSRQGPTEAFF
TRBV28	-	-	15	TRBJ2-1	TGTGCCAGCAGTTTCAAGCGAAATACCTACAATGAGCAGTTCTTC	CASSFKRNTYNEQFF
TRBV5-1	-	-	15	TRBJ2-2	TGCGCCAGCAGCTTTACTGTAACGAACACCGGGGAGCTGTTTTTT	CASSFTVTNTGELFF
TRBV19	TRBD1	-	16	TRBJ1-5	TGTGCCAGTAGAGTCGGTAAGGGACAGGGAAATCAGCCCCAGCATTTT	CASRVGKGQGNQPQHF
TRBV27	-	-	14	TRBJ2-2	TGTGCCAGCAGACCAGCAGGGAACACCGGGGAGCTGTTTTTT	CASRPAGNTGELFF
TRBV5-1	TRBD1	-	15	TRBJ2-2	TGCGCCAGCAGCTTGGATGGGCAGGGGGCCGGGGAGCTGTTTTTT	CASSLDGQGAGELFF
TRBV11-2	-	-	14	TRBJ1-1	TGTGCCAGCAGCTTCGGCCGGGGGATCCCTGAAGCTTTCTTT	CASSFGRGIPEAFF
TRBV5-1	TRBD1	-	17	TRBJ1-3	TGCGCCAGCAGCTTGGGGACACAGGGGGTGTCTGGAAACACCATATATTTT	CASSLGTQGVSGNTIYF
TRBV28	TRBD1	-	16	TRBJ1-6	TGTGCCAGCAGGGTGACAGGGTGGTCTGTAAACTCACCCCTCCACTTT	CASRVTGWSVNSPLHF
TRBV12-3/TRBV12-4	TRBD2	-	12	TRBJ2-7	TGTGCCAGCAGGGGAATGGGGGGGGAGCAGTACTTC	CASRGMGGEQYF
TRBV9	-	-	14	TRBJ2-3	TGTGCCAGCAGCGCCCTCGGGATTACAGATACGCAGTATTTT	CASSALGITDTQYF
TRBV25-1	-	-	15	TRBJ1-2	TGTGCCAGCAGTGACCCCGCGGGGGGGGAATATGGCTACACCTTC	CASSDPAGGEYGYTF
TRBV28	TRBD1	few	16	TRBJ1-5	TGTGCCAGCAGCCAAAACAGGGGTGGGCGCAATCAGCCCCAGCATTTT	CASSQNRGGRNQPQHF
TRBV6-2/TRBV6-3	-	-	14	TRBJ1-2	TGTGCCAGCACCCCGTCGGGGGGTGGCTATGGCTACACCTTC	CASTPSGGGYGYTF
TRBV28	TRBD2	-	15	TRBJ2-1	TGTGCCAGCAGTTCAACTAGCGGGAGTTACAATGAGCAGTTCTTC	CASSSTSGSYNEQFF
TRBV18	TRBD1	once	15	TRBJ2-7	TGTGCCAGCTCACCCCTAGGGACAGGGGGCAACGAGCAGTACTTC	CASSPLGTGGNEQYF
TRBV19	-	once	14	TRBJ1-1	TGTGCCAGTAGTATTGAGGGCCTGAACACTGAAGCTTTCTTT	CASSIEGLNTEAFF
TRBV7-2	TRBD1	-	14	TRBJ2-5	TGTGCCAGCAGCCCCCGGACAGGGGAAGAGACCCAGTACTTC	CASSPRTGEETQYF
TRBV16	-	-	13	TRBJ1-1	TGTGCCAGCAGCACCGCCGGGAACACTGAAGCTTTCTTT	CASSTAGNTEAFF
TRBV19	-	few	14	TRBJ1-1	TGTGCCAGTAGTCTCTACGTGTTGAGCACTGAAGCTTTCTTT	CASSLYVLSTEAFF
TRBV6-4	-	-	14	TRBJ1-1	TGTGCCAGCAGTGTGGGACACACGGGCACTGAAGCTTTCTTT	CASSVGHTGTEAFF
TRBV9	-	few	16	TRBJ1-4	TGTGCCAGCAGCGTAGAGGGGGTTTCGGGTAATGAAAAACTGTTTTTT	CASSVEGVSGNEKLFF
TRBV5-4	-	-	15	TRBJ2-3	TGTGCCAGCAGCTTCGCCGGAGGATTACCAGATACGCAGTATTTT	CASSFAGGLPDTQYF
TRBV10-3	TRBD2	-	14	TRBJ2-7	TGTGCCATCAGTGCCACTAGCGGCACCTACGAGCAGTACTTC	CAISATSGTYEQYF
TRBV2	-	once	15	TRBJ2-7	TGTGCCAGCAGTGAACGGAGGGACCCATCCTACGAGCAGTACTTC	CASSERRDPSYEQYF
TRBV5-1	-	-	16	TRBJ1-2	TGCGCCAGCAGCTTGGCCCTTGGGGGGACCACCTATGGCTACACCTTC	CASSLALGGTTYGYTF
TRBV25-1	-	-	18	TRBJ1-1	TGTGCCAGCAGTGAGCGGGGAACATTACAGGCTTCGAACACTGAAGCTTTCTTT	CASSERGTLQASNTEAFF
TRBV7-2	TRBD2	-	15	TRBJ2-1	TGTGCCAGCAGGCCCCCGGGACTAGCAACCAATGAGCAGTTCTTC	CASRPPGLATNEQFF
TRBV28	TRBD1	-	14	TRBJ1-2	TGTGCCAGCAGTAACGACAGGGGGCTGAATGGCTACACCTTC	CASSNDRGLNGYTF
TRBV27	TRBD1	-	16	TRBJ1-5	TGTGCCAGCAGACCACTGGGGACAGGGCCTGAACAGCCCCAGCATTTT	CASRPLGTGPEQPQHF
TRBV5-6	TRBD1	-	15	TRBJ1-1	TGTGCCAGCAGCCTTACAGGGGGCCCGAACACTGAAGCTTTCTTT	CASSLTGGPNTEAFF
TRBV2	-	-	12	TRBJ2-2	TGTGCCAGCAGGGGGCACACCGGGGAGCTGTTTTTT	CASRGHTGELFF
TRBV6-5	TRBD1	-	13	TRBJ2-7	TGTGCCAGCGCCCGGACAGGGGACTACGAGCAGTACTTC	CASARTGDYEQYF
TRBV4-2	TRBD1	-	14	TRBJ2-1	TGTGCCAGCAGCCAGGGGGCAGGGGGCCGCGAGCAGTTCTTC	CASSQGAGGREQFF
TRBV7-8	-	-	16	TRBJ1-5	TGTGCCAGCACCCCCGGCGGGGGGTTTTCCTTCAGCCCCCAGCATTTT	CASTPGGGFSFSPQHF